These 5 T cell receptor beta chains were sequenced from one sample in a study of identical twins. TCRdb called the 5' RACE reads again in MiXCR, with one record for every CDR3 protein. The repertoire holds fewer than 350,000 distinct CDR3 sequences, with more than 6.5% as singletons. The sample was also linked to a second study, of yellow fever vaccine responses in identical twins.

Sequenced material: memory (CD45RO+) T cells sorted from blood. These receptors originate from a woman under 30 in good health.

The chain carries TRBV14 and TRBJ1-6, with D unresolved. This CDR3 has 15 amino acids. The V end was cut by 4 bases, the J end by 5 bases, with 12 bases between. Per germline, CDR1 SGHDN and CDR2 FVKESK. For the CDR3, the DNA is TGTGCCAGCAGCCGGACGAGTAACAATAATTCACCCCTCCACTTT. This encodes CASSRTSNNNSPLHF.

CDR3 bases: TGTGCCAGCAGTGAAGGGACCTACTGGTCTGGGGCCAACGTCCTGACTTTC. This gives the protein CASSEGTYWSGANVLTF. The V and J genes are TRBV6-1 and TRBJ2-6; D uncertain. The V gene's germline CDR1 is MNHNS and CDR2 SASEGT. V was clipped by 1 base and J by 1 base, with 11 bases between them. This CDR3 contains 17 residues.

The rearrangement uses TRBV2 and TRBJ1-1; D gene ambiguous. Deletions cut 8 bases from V and 3 bases from J, with 13 bases between. The CDR3 runs 13 residues. The germline V gene encodes CDR1 SNHLY and CDR2 FYNNEI. CDR3: CASGRNGDTEAFF. The DNA for the CDR3 is TGTGCCAGCGGTCGGAACGGAGACACTGAAGCTTTCTTT.

This clonotype appeared a few times. The chain has TRBV15 and TRBJ2-5; the D gene is possibly TRBD1 (6 bases). Trimming removed 4 bases from V and 4 bases from J, with 13 bases in between. Per the germline V gene, CDR1 is LNHNV and CDR2 is YYDKDF (reference sequence). This CDR3 spans 14 amino acids. CDR3 sequence (DNA): TGTGCCACCAGCATCAGGGGTGGGGGAGAGACCCAGTACTTC. Residues: CATSIRGGGETQYF.

This chain links TRBV6-1 with TRBJ1-6; D gene uncertain. V was shortened by 2 bases and J by 13 bases, with 12 bases between the two germline ends. The CDR3 is 13 amino acids. Germline lookup yields CDR1 MNHNS and CDR2 SASEGT. In DNA form, the CDR3 reads TGTGCCAGCAGTGAATCCCAAAGAAGTCCCCTCCACTTT. As protein: CASSESQRSPLHF.